One and the same sample provided the 3 T cell receptor beta chains below, sequenced in a study of T cell changes during pregnancy in multiple sclerosis. TCRdb's table, derived via immunoSEQ multiplex PCR, lists solely in-frame clones and lacks some. Of under 100,000 clones in the sample, 85% to 95% were seen once. The source material was peripheral blood, sampled in the first trimester of pregnancy. These receptors were obtained from a female donor in good health, enrolled as a control in a pregnancy study.

V gene TRBV5-1 combines with J gene TRBJ2-5; weak D call: TRBD2 (6 bases). Deletions cut 9 bases from V and 4 bases from J, with 25 bases between. CDR1 is SGHRS and CDR2 is YFSETQ in the germline V gene. The CDR3 is 16 amino acids. For the CDR3, the DNA is TGCGCCACCACATCGGCCCCGGAGGGAGGTGTAGAGACCCAGTACTTC. Protein: CATTSAPEGGVETQYF.

The rearrangement uses TRBV18 and TRBJ1-1, with a tentative D call TRBD1 (5 bases). Germline assignment: CDR1 KGHSH and CDR2 LQKENI. The CDR3 length is 16 residues. Deletions cut 2 bases from V and 0 bases from J, with 13 bases between. The CDR3 sequence: CASSPAVRQLNTEAFF. CDR3 DNA sequence: TGTGCCAGCTCACCAGCCGTCAGACAGTTGAACACTGAAGCTTTCTTT.

The chain carries TRBV18 and TRBJ1-3; D is unresolved. The CDR3 consists of 15 residues. From germline, CDR1 is KGHSH and CDR2 LQKENI. Trimming left V 2 bases short and J 0 bases short, with 8 bases between. CDR3: CASSPWTPSGNTIYF. In nucleotides, the CDR3 is TGTGCCAGCTCACCATGGACTCCCTCTGGAAACACCATATATTTT. The full variable domain, in which reference TRBV18 and TRBJ1-3 provide the parts outside the CDR3, is NAGVMQNPRHLVRRRGQEARLRCSPMKGHSHVYWYRQLPEEGLKFMVYLQKENIIDESGMPKERFSAEFPKEGPSILRIQQVVRGDSAAYFCASSPWTPSGNTIYFGEGSWLTVV.